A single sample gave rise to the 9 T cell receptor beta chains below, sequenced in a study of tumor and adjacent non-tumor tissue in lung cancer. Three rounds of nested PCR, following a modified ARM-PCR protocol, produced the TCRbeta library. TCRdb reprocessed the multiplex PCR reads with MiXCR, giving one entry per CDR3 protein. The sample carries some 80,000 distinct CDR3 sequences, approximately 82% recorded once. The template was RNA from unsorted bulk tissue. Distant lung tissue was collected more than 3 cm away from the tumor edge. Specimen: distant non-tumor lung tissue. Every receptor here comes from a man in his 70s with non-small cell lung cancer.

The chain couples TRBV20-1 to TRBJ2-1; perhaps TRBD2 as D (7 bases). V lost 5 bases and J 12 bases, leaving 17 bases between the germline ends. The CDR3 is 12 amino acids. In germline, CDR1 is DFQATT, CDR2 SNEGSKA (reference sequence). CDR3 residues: CSAYSGGTRQFF. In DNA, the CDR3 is TGCAGTGCTTACTCGGGGGGCACTCGGCAGTTCTTC.

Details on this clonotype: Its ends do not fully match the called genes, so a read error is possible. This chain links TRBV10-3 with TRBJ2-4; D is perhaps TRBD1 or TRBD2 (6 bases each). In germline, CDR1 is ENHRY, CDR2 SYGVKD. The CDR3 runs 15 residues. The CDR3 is CGISEGGATKNIQYF. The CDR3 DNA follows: TGTGGCATCAGTGAGGGGGGAGCAACCAAAAACATTCAGTACTTC.

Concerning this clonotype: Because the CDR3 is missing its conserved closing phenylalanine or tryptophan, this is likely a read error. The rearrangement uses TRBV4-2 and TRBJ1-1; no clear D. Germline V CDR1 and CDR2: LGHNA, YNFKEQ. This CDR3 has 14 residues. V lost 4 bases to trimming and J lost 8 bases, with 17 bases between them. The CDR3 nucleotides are TGTGCCAGCAGCCTCGACCAAGCGACCGGAGAAGCTTTCTTA. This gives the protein CASSLDQATGEAFL.

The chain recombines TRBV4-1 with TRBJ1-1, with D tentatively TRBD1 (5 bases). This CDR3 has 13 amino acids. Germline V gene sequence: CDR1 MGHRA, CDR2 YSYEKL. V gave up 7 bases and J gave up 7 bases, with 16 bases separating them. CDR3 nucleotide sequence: TGCGCCAGCATCACCCAGGGTGGCAGTGAAGCTTTCTTT. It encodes CASITQGGSEAFF.

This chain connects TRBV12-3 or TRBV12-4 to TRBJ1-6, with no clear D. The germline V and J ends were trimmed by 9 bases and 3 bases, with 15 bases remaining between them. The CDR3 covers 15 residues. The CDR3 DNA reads TGTGCCAGAAGCGGAGGGAGGTTCTATAATTCACCCCTCCACTTT. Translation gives CARSGGRFYNSPLHF.

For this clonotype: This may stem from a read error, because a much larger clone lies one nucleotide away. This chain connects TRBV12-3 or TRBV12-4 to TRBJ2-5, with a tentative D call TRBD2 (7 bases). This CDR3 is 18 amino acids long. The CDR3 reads CASSLALLARGLKETEYF. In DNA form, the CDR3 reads TGTGCCAGCAGTTTAGCCCTATTGGCGCGGGGGCTGAAGGAGACCGAGTACTTC.

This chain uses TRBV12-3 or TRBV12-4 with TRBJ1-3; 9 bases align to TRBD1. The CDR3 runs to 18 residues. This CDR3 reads CTCSRPGTGIGPGNTIYF. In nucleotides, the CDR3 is TGTACCTGCAGTCGTCCCGGGACAGGGATCGGCCCTGGAAACACCATATATTTT.

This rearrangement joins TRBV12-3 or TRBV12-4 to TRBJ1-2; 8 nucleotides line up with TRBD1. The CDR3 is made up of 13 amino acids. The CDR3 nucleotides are TGTGCGAGCGGTCGGACAGGGAGCTATGGCTACACCTTC. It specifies CASGRTGSYGYTF.

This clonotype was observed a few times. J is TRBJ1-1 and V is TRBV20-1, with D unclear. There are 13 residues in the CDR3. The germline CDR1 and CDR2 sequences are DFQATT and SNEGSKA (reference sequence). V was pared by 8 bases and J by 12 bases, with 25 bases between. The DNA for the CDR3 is TGCAGTCAGAACTACGGGGAGAACACTGAGCCTTTCTTT. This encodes CSQNYGENTEPFF.